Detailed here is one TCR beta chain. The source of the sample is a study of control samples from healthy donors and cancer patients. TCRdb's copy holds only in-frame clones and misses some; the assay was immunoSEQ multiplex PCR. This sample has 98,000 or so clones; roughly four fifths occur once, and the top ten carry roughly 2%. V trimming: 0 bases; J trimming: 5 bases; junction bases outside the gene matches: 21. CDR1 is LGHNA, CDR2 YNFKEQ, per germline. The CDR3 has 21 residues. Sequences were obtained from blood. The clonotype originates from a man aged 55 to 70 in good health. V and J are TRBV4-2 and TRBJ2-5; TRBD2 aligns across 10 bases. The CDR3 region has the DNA TGTGCCAGCAGCCAAGATCCGATGGCTAGCGGGAGAAGTGCGAGGGTGGAGACCCAGTACTTC. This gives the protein CASSQDPMASGRSARVETQYF.